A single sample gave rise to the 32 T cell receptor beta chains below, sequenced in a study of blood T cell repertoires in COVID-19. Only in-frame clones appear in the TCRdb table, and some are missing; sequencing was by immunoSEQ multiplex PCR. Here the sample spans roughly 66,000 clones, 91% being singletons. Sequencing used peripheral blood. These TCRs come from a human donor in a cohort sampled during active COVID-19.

This CDR3 reads CASSLGGSYEQFF. CDR3 coding DNA: TGTGCCAGCAGCTTAGGCGGGAGCTATGAGCAGTTCTTC. V usage is TRBV7-9 and J usage is TRBJ2-1; 7 bases are a match to TRBD2. The V gene's germline CDR1 is SEHNR and CDR2 FQNEAQ (reference sequence). This CDR3 comprises 13 residues. Unmatched junction bases numbered 2, after V lost 1 base and J lost 8 bases.

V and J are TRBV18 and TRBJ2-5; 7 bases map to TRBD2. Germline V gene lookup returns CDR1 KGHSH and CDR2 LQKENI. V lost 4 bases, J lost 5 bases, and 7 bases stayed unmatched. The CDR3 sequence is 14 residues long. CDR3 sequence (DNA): TGTGCCAGCTCACATACTAGCGCGAGGGAGACCCAGTACTTC. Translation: CASSHTSARETQYF.

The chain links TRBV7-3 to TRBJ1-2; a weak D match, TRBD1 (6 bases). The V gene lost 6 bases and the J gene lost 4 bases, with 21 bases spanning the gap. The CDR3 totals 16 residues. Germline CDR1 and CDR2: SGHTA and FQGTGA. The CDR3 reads CASRPDSSPSTYGYTF. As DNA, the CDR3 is TGTGCCAGCAGACCGGACAGCTCCCCCTCGACCTATGGCTACACCTTC.

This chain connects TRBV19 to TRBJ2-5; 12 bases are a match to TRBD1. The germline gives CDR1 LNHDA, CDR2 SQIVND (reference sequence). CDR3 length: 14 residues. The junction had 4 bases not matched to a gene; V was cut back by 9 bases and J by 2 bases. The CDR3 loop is CASRDRGRQETQYF. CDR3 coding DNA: TGTGCCAGCCGGGACAGGGGGCGGCAAGAGACCCAGTACTTC.

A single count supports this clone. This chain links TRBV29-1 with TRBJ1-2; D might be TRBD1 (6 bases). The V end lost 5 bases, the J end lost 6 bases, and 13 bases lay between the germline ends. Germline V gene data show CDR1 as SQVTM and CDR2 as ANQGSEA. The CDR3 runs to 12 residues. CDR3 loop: CSVLQGTDGYTF. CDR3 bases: TGCAGCGTTCTACAGGGTACCGATGGCTACACCTTC.

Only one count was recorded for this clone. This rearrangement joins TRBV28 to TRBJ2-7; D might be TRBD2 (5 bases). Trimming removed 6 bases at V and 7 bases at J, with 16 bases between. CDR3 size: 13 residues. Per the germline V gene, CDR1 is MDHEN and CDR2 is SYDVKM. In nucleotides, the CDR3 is TGTGCCAGCAGGTCTCGAGCCGGGGAGGAGCAGTACTTC. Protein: CASRSRAGEEQYF.

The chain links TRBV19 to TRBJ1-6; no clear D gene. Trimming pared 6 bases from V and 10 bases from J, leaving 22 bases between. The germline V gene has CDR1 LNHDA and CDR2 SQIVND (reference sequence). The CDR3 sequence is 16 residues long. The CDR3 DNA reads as TGTGCCAGTAGCAACACCAGAGCGGCTTCGGGGTCACCCCTCCACTTT. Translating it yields CASSNTRAASGSPLHF.

The DNA for the CDR3 is TGTGCCAGCAGCCCCAGGGGGATCGGCTCTGGAAACACCATATATTTT. Translation: CASSPRGIGSGNTIYF. The chain combines TRBV7-2 with TRBJ1-3, with 7 bases identical to TRBD1. V shed 5 bases and J 0 bases; nucleotides not matched to a gene: 7. CDR1 and CDR2 (germline): SGHTA, FQGNSA. This CDR3 is built from 16 residues.

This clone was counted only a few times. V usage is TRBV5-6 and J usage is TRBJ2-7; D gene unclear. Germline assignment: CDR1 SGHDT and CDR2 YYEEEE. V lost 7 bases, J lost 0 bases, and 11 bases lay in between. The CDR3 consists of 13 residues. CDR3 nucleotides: TGTGCCAGCCTCCGTTTTCCCTCCTACGAGCAGTACTTC. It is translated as CASLRFPSYEQYF. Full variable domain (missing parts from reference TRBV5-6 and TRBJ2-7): DAGVTQSPTHLIKTRGQQVTLRCSPKSGHDTVSWYQQALGQGPQFIFQYYEEEERQRGNFPDRFSGHQFPNYSSELNVNALLLGDSALYLCASLRFPSYEQYFGPGTRLTVT.

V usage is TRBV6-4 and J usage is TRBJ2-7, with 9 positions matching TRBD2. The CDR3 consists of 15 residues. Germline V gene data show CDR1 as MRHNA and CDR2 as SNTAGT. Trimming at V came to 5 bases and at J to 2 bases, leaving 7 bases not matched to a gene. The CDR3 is CASSPLAGDTYEQYF. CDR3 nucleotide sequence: TGTGCCAGCAGTCCTTTAGCGGGAGATACCTACGAGCAGTACTTC.

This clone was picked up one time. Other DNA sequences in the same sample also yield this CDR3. The CDR3 reads CASSLERGNQPQHF. CDR3 nucleotide sequence: TGTGCCAGCAGCTTAGAAAGAGGCAATCAGCCCCAGCATTTT. The rearrangement joins TRBV7-2 to TRBJ1-5; D unresolved. Per germline, CDR1 SGHTA and CDR2 FQGNSA. CDR3 length equals 14 residues. Trimming removed 1 base at V and 2 bases at J, with 6 bases between.

CDR3 DNA: TGCAGTGCTAGTGAGTGGGACAGGGGGGGACTAGCCTCCTACGAGCAGTACTTC. This translates into CSASEWDRGGLASYEQYF. The V call is TRBV20-1, the J call TRBJ2-7, with TRBD1 matching over 11 bases. Germline V gene lookup returns CDR1 DFQATT and CDR2 SNEGSKA (reference sequence). V lost 3 bases and J lost 0; bases outside the gene matches: 13. This CDR3 is built from 18 residues.

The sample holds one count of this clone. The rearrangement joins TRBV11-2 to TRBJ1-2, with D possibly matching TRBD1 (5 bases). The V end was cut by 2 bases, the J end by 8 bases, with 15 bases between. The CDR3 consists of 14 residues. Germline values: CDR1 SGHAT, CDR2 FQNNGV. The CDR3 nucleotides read TGTGCCAGCAGCTTACCCTCTGGGAGGGGCGGCTACACCTTC. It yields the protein CASSLPSGRGGYTF.

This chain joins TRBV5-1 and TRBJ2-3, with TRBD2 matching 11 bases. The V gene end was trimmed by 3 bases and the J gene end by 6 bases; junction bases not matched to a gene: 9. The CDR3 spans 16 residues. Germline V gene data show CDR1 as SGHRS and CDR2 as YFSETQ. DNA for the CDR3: TGCGCCAGCAGCTCCAGGCTAGCGGGGGGTGGGGATACGCAGTATTTT. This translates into CASSSRLAGGGDTQYF.

CDR3 in amino acids: CASGLPRTFYGYTF. For the CDR3, the DNA is TGTGCTAGTGGTTTGCCACGCACATTTTATGGCTACACCTTC. V gene TRBV12-5 combines with J gene TRBJ1-2; D ambiguous. This CDR3 spans 14 amino acids. The ends were cut back, 2 bases at V and 5 bases at J, with 12 bases in the middle. Germline CDR1 LGHNT, CDR2 FRNRAP.

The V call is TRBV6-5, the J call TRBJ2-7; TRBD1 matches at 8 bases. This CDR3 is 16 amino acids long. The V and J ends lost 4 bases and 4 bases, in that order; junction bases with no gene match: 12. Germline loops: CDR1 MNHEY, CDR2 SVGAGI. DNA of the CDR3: TGTGCCAGCAGTTCCCCGCGGACAGGGAAAAGTTACGAGCAGTACTTC. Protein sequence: CASSSPRTGKSYEQYF.

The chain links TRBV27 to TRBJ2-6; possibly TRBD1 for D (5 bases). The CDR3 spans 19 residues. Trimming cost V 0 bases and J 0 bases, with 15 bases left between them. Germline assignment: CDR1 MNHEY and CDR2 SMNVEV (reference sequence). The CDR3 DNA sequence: TGTGCCAGCAGTTTATCGAATCGATACCAGGGCTCTGGGGCCAACGTCCTGACTTTC. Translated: CASSLSNRYQGSGANVLTF.

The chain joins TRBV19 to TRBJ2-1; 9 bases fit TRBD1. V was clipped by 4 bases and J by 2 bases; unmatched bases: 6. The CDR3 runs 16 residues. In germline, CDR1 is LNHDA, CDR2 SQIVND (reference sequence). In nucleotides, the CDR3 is TGTGCCAGTAGTAACCCGGGACAGGGAACCTACAATGAGCAGTTCTTC. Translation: CASSNPGQGTYNEQFF.

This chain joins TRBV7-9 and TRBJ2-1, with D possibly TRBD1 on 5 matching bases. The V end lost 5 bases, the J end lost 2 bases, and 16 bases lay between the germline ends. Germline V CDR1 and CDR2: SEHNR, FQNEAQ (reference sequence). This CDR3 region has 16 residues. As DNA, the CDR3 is TGTGCCAGCAGCCGCTCAGGACAAACTACCTACAATGAGCAGTTCTTC. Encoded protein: CASSRSGQTTYNEQFF.

The chain's CDR3 is CASGNQPGQGLNEQFF. The CDR3 DNA reads as TGTGCCAGCGGAAATCAACCGGGACAGGGTCTCAATGAGCAGTTCTTC. The V gene is TRBV7-2, the J gene TRBJ2-1, with 9 bases lining up with TRBD1. The germline V gene encodes CDR1 SGHTA and CDR2 FQGNSA. The J segment lost 6 bases and the V segment lost 8 bases, leaving 14 bases of the junction unmatched. The CDR3 runs to 16 residues.

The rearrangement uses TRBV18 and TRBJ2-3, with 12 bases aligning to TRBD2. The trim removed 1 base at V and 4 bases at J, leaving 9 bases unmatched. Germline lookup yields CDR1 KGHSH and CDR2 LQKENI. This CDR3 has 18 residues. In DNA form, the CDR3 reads TGTGCCAGCTCACCACGTTTGCCTAGCGGGAGGGCTGCAGATACGCAGTATTTT. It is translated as CASSPRLPSGRAADTQYF.

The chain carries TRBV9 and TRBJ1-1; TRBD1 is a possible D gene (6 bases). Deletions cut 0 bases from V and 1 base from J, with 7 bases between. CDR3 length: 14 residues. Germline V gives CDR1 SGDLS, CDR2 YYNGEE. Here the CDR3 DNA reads TGTGCCAGCAGCGTAGCGGACAGGAACACTGAAGCTTTCTTT. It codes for CASSVADRNTEAFF. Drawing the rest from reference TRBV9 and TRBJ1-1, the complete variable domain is DSGVTQTPKHLITATGQRVTLRCSPRSGDLSVYWYQQSLDQGLQFLIQYYNGEERAKGNILERFSAQQFPDLHSELNLSSLELGDSALYFCASSVADRNTEAFFGQGTRLTVV.

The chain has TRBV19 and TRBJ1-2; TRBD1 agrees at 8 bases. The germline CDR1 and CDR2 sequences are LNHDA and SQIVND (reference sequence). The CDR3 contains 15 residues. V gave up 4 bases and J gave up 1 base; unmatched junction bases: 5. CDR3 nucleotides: TGTGCCAGTAGTAGAGGACAGGGAGGTAACTATGGCTACACCTTC. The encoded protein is CASSRGQGGNYGYTF. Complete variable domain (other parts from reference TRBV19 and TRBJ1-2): DGGITQSPKYLFRKEGQNVTLSCEQNLNHDAMYWYRQDPGQGLRLIYYSQIVNDFQKGDIAEGYSVSREKKESFPLTVTSAQKNPTAFYLCASSRGQGGNYGYTFGSGTRLTVV.

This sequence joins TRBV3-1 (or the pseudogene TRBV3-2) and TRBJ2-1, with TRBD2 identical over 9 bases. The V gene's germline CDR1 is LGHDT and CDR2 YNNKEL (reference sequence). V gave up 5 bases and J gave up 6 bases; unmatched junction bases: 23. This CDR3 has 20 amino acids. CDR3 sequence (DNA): TGTGCCAGCAGCTTCCACCCCAGGACTAGCGAGATCCCAAACTGCAATGAGCAGTTCTTC. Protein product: CASSFHPRTSEIPNCNEQFF.

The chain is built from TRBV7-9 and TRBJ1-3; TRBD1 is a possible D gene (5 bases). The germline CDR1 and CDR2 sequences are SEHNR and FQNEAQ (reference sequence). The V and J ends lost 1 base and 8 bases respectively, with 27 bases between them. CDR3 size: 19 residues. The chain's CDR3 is CASSLGLFLAGPDGDTIYF. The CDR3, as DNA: TGTGCCAGCAGCTTAGGGTTGTTCTTGGCGGGACCCGACGGGGACACCATATATTTT.

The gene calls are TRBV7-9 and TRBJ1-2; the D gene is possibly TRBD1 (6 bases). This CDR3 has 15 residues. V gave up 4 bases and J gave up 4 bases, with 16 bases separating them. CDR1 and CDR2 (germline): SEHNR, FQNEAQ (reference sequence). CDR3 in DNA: TGTGCCAGCAGCTCGACAGGCAAGCTTTCCTATGGCTACACCTTC. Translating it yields CASSSTGKLSYGYTF.

CDR3 protein: CASSIMEGFSGNTIYF. CDR3 DNA: TGTGCCAGTAGTATAATGGAGGGTTTTTCTGGAAACACCATATATTTT. V usage is TRBV19 and J usage is TRBJ1-3; D not resolved. Germline assignment: CDR1 LNHDA and CDR2 SQIVND (reference sequence). Trimming left V 2 bases short and J 1 base short, with 12 bases between. This CDR3 is built from 16 residues.

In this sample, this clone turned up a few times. The CDR3 region is CASSSTTGELFF. CDR3 coding DNA: TGTGCCAGCTCATCGACTACCGGGGAGCTGTTTTTT. This rearrangement joins TRBV18 to TRBJ2-2; no reliable D call. V was trimmed by 5 bases and J by 5 bases, leaving 6 bases between them. Germline CDR1 KGHSH, CDR2 LQKENI. CDR3 size: 12 residues.

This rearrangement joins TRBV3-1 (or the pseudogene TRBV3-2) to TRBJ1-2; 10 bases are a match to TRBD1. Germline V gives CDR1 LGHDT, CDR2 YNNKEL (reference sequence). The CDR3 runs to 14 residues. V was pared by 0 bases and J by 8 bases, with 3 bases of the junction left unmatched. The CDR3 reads CASSQETGGVGYTF. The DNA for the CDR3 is TGTGCCAGCAGCCAAGAGACAGGGGGCGTGGGCTACACCTTC.

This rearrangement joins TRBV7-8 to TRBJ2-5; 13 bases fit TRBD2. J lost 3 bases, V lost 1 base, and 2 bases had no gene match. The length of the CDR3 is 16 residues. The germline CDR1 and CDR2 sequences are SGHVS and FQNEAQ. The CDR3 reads CASSLVTSGREETQYF. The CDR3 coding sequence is TGTGCCAGCAGCTTAGTCACTAGCGGGAGGGAAGAGACCCAGTACTTC.

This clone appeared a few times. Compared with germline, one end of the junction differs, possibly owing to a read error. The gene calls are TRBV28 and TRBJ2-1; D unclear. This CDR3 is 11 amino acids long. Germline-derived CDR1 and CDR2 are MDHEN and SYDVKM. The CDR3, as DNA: TGTGCCACCAGTCTAACGCAACCTCTCGTCTTC. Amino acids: CATSLTQPLVF.

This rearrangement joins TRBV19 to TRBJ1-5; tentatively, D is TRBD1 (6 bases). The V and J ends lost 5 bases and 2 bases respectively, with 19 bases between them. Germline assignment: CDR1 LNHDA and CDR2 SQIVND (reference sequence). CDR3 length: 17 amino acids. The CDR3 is CASSPRDTPLGNQPQHF. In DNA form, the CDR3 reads TGTGCCAGTAGTCCCCGGGACACACCTTTGGGCAATCAGCCCCAGCATTTT.